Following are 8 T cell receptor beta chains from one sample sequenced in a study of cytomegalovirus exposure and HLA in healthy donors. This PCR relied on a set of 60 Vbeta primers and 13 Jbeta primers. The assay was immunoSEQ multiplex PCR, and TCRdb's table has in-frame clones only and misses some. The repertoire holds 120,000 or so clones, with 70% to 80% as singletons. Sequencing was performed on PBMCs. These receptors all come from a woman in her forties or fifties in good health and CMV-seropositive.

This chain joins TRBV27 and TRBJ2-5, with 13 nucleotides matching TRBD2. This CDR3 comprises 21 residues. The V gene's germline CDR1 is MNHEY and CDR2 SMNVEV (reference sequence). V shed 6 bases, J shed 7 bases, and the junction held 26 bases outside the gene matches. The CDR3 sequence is CASSESFGGLAGSHRRWTQYF. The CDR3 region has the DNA TGTGCCAGCAGCGAGAGCTTCGGGGGACTAGCGGGGAGTCATCGACGTTGGACCCAGTACTTC.

The DNA for the CDR3 is TGTGCCAGCAGCTTAACAGCGGGGTTATACAATGAGCAGTTCTTC. As protein: CASSLTAGLYNEQFF. V usage is TRBV7-8 and J usage is TRBJ2-1, with 7 nucleotides matching TRBD2. Germline assignment: CDR1 SGHVS and CDR2 FQNEAQ. The CDR3 sequence is 15 residues long. The J segment lost 4 bases and the V segment lost 2 bases, leaving 5 bases of the junction unmatched.

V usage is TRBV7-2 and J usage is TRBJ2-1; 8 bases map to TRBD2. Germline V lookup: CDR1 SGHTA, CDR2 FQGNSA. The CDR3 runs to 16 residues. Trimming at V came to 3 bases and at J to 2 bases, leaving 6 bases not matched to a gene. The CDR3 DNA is TGTGCCAGCAGCTTCCGACTAGCGAGTACCTACAATGAGCAGTTCTTC. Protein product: CASSFRLASTYNEQFF.

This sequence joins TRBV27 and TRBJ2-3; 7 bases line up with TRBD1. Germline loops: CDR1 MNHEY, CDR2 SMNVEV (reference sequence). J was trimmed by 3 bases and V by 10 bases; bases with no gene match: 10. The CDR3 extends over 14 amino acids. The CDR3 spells CATKRGRGTDTQYF. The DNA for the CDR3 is TGTGCCACCAAACGGGGCAGGGGGACAGATACGCAGTATTTT.

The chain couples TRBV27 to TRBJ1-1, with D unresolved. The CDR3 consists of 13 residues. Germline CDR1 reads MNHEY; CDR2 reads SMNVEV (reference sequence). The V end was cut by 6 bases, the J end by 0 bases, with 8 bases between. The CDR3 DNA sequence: TGTGCCAGCAGGAATGACTTGAACACTGAAGCTTTCTTT. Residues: CASRNDLNTEAFF.

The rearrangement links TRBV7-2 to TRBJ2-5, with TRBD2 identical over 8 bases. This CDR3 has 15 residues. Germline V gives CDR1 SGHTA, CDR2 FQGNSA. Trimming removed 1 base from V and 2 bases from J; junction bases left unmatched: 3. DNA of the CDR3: TGTGCCAGCAGCTTAGGAGCGGGGGCACAAGAGACCCAGTACTTC. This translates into CASSLGAGAQETQYF.

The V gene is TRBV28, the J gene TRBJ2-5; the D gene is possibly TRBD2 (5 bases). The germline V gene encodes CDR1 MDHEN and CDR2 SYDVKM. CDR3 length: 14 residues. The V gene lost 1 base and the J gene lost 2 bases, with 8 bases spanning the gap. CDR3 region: CASSLYRGQETQYF. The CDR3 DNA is TGTGCCAGCAGTTTATACAGAGGGCAAGAGACCCAGTACTTC.

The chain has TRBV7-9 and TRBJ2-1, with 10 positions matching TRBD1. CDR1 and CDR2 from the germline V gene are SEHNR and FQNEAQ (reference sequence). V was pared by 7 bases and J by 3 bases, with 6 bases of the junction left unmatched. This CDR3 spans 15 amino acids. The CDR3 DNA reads TGTGCCAGCACGCCTCGGACAGGGGGCTACAATGAGCAGTTCTTC. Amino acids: CASTPRTGGYNEQFF.